The 27 T cell receptor beta chains in this list originate from one sample, sequenced in a study of T cell repertoires in ileal Crohn's disease. Assay: immunoSEQ multiplex PCR; the TCRdb copy retains only in-frame clones and omits some. Among some 10,000 clones, less than 85% were seen once, and the ten largest hold about 25%. The material sequenced was ileal tissue. These receptor sequences come from an adult with Crohn's disease.

The chain employs TRBV29-1 and TRBJ1-2, with a tentative D call TRBD1 (5 bases). The CDR3 is made up of 13 amino acids. Trimming shortened V by 4 bases and J by 3 bases, and 12 bases separated the two germline ends. Germline CDR1 SQVTM, CDR2 ANQGSEA. CDR3 bases: TGCAGCGTTGGCTCCGGGGGGGACTATGGCTACACCTTC. This encodes CSVGSGGDYGYTF.

The chain joins TRBV19 to TRBJ2-1; TRBD2 might be the D (6 bases). Per germline, CDR1 LNHDA and CDR2 SQIVND (reference sequence). The CDR3 extends over 15 amino acids. Trimming left V 6 bases short and J 0 bases short, with 12 bases between. The chain's CDR3 is CASSGPGDSYNEQFF. The CDR3 DNA reads as TGTGCCAGTAGCGGACCGGGAGACTCCTACAATGAGCAGTTCTTC.

CDR3 in amino acids: CASSLRLDSYTGELFF. Here the CDR3 DNA reads TGTGCCAGTAGCCTCCGCTTAGACTCGTACACCGGGGAGCTGTTTTTT. This chain uses TRBV19 with TRBJ2-2; D uncertain. Germline-derived CDR1 and CDR2 are LNHDA and SQIVND (reference sequence). Trimming cost V 6 bases and J 3 bases, with 17 bases left between them. This CDR3 region has 16 residues.

This clone has just one count. The chain is built from TRBV30 and TRBJ1-6; maybe TRBD1 (5 bases). The CDR3 extends over 14 amino acids. V was shortened by 3 bases and J by 9 bases, with 15 bases between the two germline ends. In germline, CDR1 is GTSNPN, CDR2 SVGIG (reference sequence). CDR3 DNA sequence: TGTGCCTGGAGCGACCTTTCTCAGGGTTCACCCCTCCACTTT. It codes for CAWSDLSQGSPLHF.

There are a few counts of this clone. The V call is TRBV2, the J call TRBJ2-7; no clear D gene. Per germline, CDR1 SNHLY and CDR2 FYNNEI. The V end was cut by 7 bases, the J end by 7 bases, with 11 bases between. This CDR3 is 11 amino acids long. CDR3 coding DNA: TGTGCCAGCATGTATCAGCGAGAGCAGTACTTC. Translation: CASMYQREQYF.

The J gene is TRBJ2-7, the V gene TRBV5-6; 8 bases agree with TRBD1. The junction had 2 bases not matched to a gene; V was cut back by 3 bases and J by 0 bases. The CDR3 length is 14 residues. Germline values: CDR1 SGHDT, CDR2 YYEEEE. In DNA, the CDR3 is TGTGCCAGCAGCTCAGGGGGCAGCTCCTACGAGCAGTACTTC. Encoded protein: CASSSGGSSYEQYF.

The chain links TRBV18 to TRBJ2-1; TRBD1 might be the D (5 bases). CDR3 length: 14 amino acids. Germline-derived CDR1 and CDR2 are KGHSH and LQKENI. V was shortened by 1 base and J by 5 bases, with 9 bases between the two germline ends. The CDR3 DNA sequence: TGTGCCAGCTCACCACAGGGGCGGAACAATGAGCAGTTCTTC. This gives the protein CASSPQGRNNEQFF.

This rearrangement joins TRBV5-1 to TRBJ2-5; possibly TRBD2 for D (6 bases). Germline V CDR1 and CDR2: SGHRS, YFSETQ. This CDR3 contains 14 residues. V gave up 4 bases and J gave up 2 bases, with 12 bases separating them. DNA for the CDR3: TGCGCCAGCAGCATGGGGCGGGGACAAGAGACCCAGTACTTC. This encodes CASSMGRGQETQYF.

Only one count was recorded for this clone. The J gene is TRBJ1-5, the V gene TRBV7-6; weak D call: TRBD1 (5 bases). This CDR3 has 14 amino acids. CDR1 and CDR2 (germline): SGHVS, FNYEAQ. V was trimmed by 5 bases and J by 6 bases, leaving 14 bases between them. The CDR3 here is CASSPGGFFQPQHF. The DNA for the CDR3 is TGTGCCAGCAGCCCCGGGGGGTTTTTTCAGCCCCAGCATTTT.

The chain couples TRBV27 to TRBJ1-1, with D possibly matching TRBD1 (5 bases). From germline, CDR1 is MNHEY and CDR2 SMNVEV (reference sequence). This CDR3 comprises 17 residues. The germline V and J ends were trimmed by 5 bases and 3 bases, with 22 bases remaining between them. CDR3 region: CASSPSVGPWFDTEAFF. The CDR3 nucleotides are TGTGCCAGCAGTCCTTCAGTGGGGCCTTGGTTTGACACTGAAGCTTTCTTT.

This rearrangement joins TRBV6-5 to TRBJ1-6, with D possibly TRBD1 on 5 matching bases. Germline V CDR1 and CDR2: MNHEY, SVGAGI. The CDR3 runs 14 residues. V dropped 2 bases and J dropped 10 bases, with 12 bases sitting between them. The CDR3: CASSYDLGRSPLHF. DNA of the CDR3: TGTGCCAGCAGTTACGACCTGGGGCGATCACCCCTCCACTTT.

This clone is a singleton in its sample. The rearrangement joins TRBV29-1 to TRBJ1-2; TRBD1 aligns across 12 bases. Germline V gene lookup returns CDR1 SQVTM and CDR2 ANQGSEA. The CDR3 spans 14 residues. V trimming: 6 bases; J trimming: 7 bases; junction bases outside the gene matches: 9. The chain's CDR3 is CSVARDRGLSGYTF. CDR3 DNA: TGCAGCGTGGCCCGGGACAGGGGGCTGAGTGGCTACACCTTC.

In its sample, this clone was seen once. The chain recombines TRBV10-3 with TRBJ2-5, with D unclear. Trimming shortened V by 0 bases and J by 5 bases, and 10 bases separated the two germline ends. The CDR3 totals 14 residues. Germline V CDR1 and CDR2: ENHRY, SYGVKD. CDR3 residues: CAISESGMSETQYF. In nucleotides, the CDR3 is TGTGCCATCAGTGAGTCGGGCATGTCCGAGACCCAGTACTTC.

V usage is TRBV5-1 and J usage is TRBJ1-3; D perhaps matches TRBD1 (6 bases). The germline V and J ends were trimmed by 7 bases and 2 bases, with 16 bases remaining between them. This CDR3 spans 15 amino acids. Looked up from germline, CDR1 is SGHRS and CDR2 is YFSETQ. For the CDR3, the DNA is TGCGCCAGCCCGGTTTCGGGGACACCTGGAAACACCATATATTTT. It is translated as CASPVSGTPGNTIYF.

This clone was observed once. The V and J genes are TRBV6-1 and TRBJ2-5; 9 positions agree with TRBD1. The junction had 2 bases not matched to a gene; V was cut back by 6 bases and J by 3 bases. This CDR3 spans 13 amino acids. Germline V gives CDR1 MNHNS, CDR2 SASEGT. The CDR3 DNA follows: TGTGCCAGCAGCCGGGACAGGGAAGAGACCCAGTACTTC. It yields the protein CASSRDREETQYF.

CDR3 coding DNA: TGTGCCAGCAGCACCGTGCGGGTTTCCACAGATACGCAGTATTTT. It yields the protein CASSTVRVSTDTQYF. The V call is TRBV7-2, the J call TRBJ2-3; possibly TRBD2 for D (5 bases). The CDR3 has 15 amino acids. The V gene lost 5 bases and the J gene lost 2 bases, with 14 bases spanning the gap. The germline V gene encodes CDR1 SGHTA and CDR2 FQGNSA. The complete variable domain, with remaining parts taken from reference TRBV7-2 and TRBJ2-3, reads GAGVSQSPSNKVTEKGKDVELRCDPISGHTALYWYRQSLGQGLEFLIYFQGNSAPDKSGLPSDRFSAERTGGSVSTLTIQRTQQEDSAVYLCASSTVRVSTDTQYFGPGTRLTVL.

V is TRBV18 and J is TRBJ2-5; possible D gene TRBD2, 6 bases. The CDR3 is 14 amino acids. Trimming shortened V by 2 bases and J by 0 bases, and 7 bases separated the two germline ends. CDR1 is KGHSH and CDR2 is LQKENI in the germline V gene. The CDR3 region has the DNA TGTGCCAGCTCACCAAGGACTAACCAAGAGACCCAGTACTTC. Protein: CASSPRTNQETQYF.

This sequence joins TRBV7-2 and TRBJ2-5, with D possibly TRBD2 on 7 matching bases. Trimming took off 2 bases at V and 8 bases at J, with 18 bases between the two ends. The germline V gene has CDR1 SGHTA and CDR2 FQGNSA. This CDR3 has 15 residues. In DNA, the CDR3 is TGTGCCAGCAGCTTAAACGGGGGGCTGCAGGAAACCCAGTACTTC. It encodes CASSLNGGLQETQYF.

CDR3 bases: TGTGCCAGCAGCTTTTCTAGCGGGAGCTACGAGCAGTACTTC. Translating gives CASSFSSGSYEQYF. J is TRBJ2-7 and V is TRBV5-4, with TRBD2 matching over 10 bases. The CDR3 loop spans 14 amino acids. Losses at the gene ends were 2 bases for V and 3 bases for J; bases not matched to a gene: 2. From germline, CDR1 is SGHNT and CDR2 YYREEE (reference sequence).

V usage is TRBV11-3 and J usage is TRBJ2-1; D may be TRBD2 (6 bases). The CDR3 has 17 amino acids. V dropped 0 bases and J dropped 0 bases, with 12 bases sitting between them. Germline CDR1 is SGHNT and CDR2 is YENEEA. CDR3 nucleotides: TGTGCCAGCAGCTTAGATCTCGGAGGGCGCTCCTACAATGAGCAGTTCTTC. Translating gives CASSLDLGGRSYNEQFF.

This chain uses TRBV7-2 with TRBJ1-5; 9 positions agree with TRBD1. The CDR3 runs to 15 residues. V shed 5 bases and J 4 bases; nucleotides not matched to a gene: 6. CDR1 and CDR2 (germline): SGHTA, FQGNSA. This CDR3 reads CASSPRTGVNQPQHF. For the CDR3, the DNA is TGTGCCAGCAGCCCTCGGACAGGGGTGAATCAGCCCCAGCATTTT.

The chain is built from TRBV5-1 and TRBJ1-1; TRBD1 matches 9 bases. The CDR3 has 13 residues. Germline CDR1 SGHRS, CDR2 YFSETQ. The V segment lost 4 bases and the J segment 3 bases; nucleotides outside the gene matches: 1. In DNA form, the CDR3 reads TGCGCCAGCAGCCGACAGGGGGACACTGAAGCTTTCTTT. Translating gives CASSRQGDTEAFF.

This rearrangement joins TRBV7-2 to TRBJ1-2; D is undetermined. The CDR3 covers 13 residues. CDR1 SGHTA and CDR2 FQGNSA come from the germline V gene. Trimming stripped 3 bases from V and 5 bases from J, with 10 bases between. The CDR3 DNA reads as TGTGCCAGCAGCTTCCCGGGAGTTTATGGCTACACCTTC. It codes for CASSFPGVYGYTF.

This clone was seen a few times. The chain couples TRBV28 to TRBJ2-7, with D maybe TRBD2 (6 bases). V shed 5 bases and J shed 0 bases, with 14 bases lying between them. The V gene's germline CDR1 is MDHEN and CDR2 SYDVKM. This CDR3 contains 15 residues. CDR3 in DNA: TGTGCCAGCAGTCCCCCACGGGGGAGCTCCTACGAGCAGTACTTC. Translating it yields CASSPPRGSSYEQYF.

This rearrangement joins TRBV29-1 to TRBJ1-2, with 8 bases fitting TRBD1. Germline assignment: CDR1 SQVTM and CDR2 ANQGSEA. Trimming took 7 bases from V and 0 from J; bases not matched to a gene: 13. CDR3 length: 16 residues. The DNA of the CDR3 is TGCAGCGCCCCAAGCCTCGGGACAGGAGCTAACTATGGCTACACCTTC. It yields the protein CSAPSLGTGANYGYTF. Full variable domain (missing parts from reference TRBV29-1 and TRBJ1-2): SAVISQKPSRDICQRGTSLTIQCQVDSQVTMMFWYRQQPGQSLTLIATANQGSEATYESGFVIDKFPISRPNLTFSTLTVSNMSPEDSSIYLCSAPSLGTGANYGYTFGSGTRLTVV.

This clone was counted once. This chain joins TRBV2 and TRBJ1-1; 8 bases line up with TRBD1. The V gene end was trimmed by 2 bases and the J gene end by 5 bases; junction bases not matched to a gene: 7. From germline, CDR1 is SNHLY and CDR2 FYNNEI. The CDR3 runs to 15 residues. CDR3 protein: CASSETGGKGTEAFF. Written as DNA, the CDR3 is TGTGCCAGCAGTGAAACAGGGGGTAAGGGGACTGAAGCTTTCTTT.

This rearrangement joins TRBV5-5 to TRBJ2-1, with 7 bases fitting TRBD2. The length of the CDR3 is 14 residues. The germline V gene encodes CDR1 SGHKS and CDR2 YYEKEE (reference sequence). Trimming removed 3 bases from V and 0 bases from J; junction bases left unmatched: 0. The CDR3: CASSSSGSYNEQFF. The CDR3 DNA follows: TGTGCCAGCAGCTCTAGCGGCTCCTACAATGAGCAGTTCTTC.